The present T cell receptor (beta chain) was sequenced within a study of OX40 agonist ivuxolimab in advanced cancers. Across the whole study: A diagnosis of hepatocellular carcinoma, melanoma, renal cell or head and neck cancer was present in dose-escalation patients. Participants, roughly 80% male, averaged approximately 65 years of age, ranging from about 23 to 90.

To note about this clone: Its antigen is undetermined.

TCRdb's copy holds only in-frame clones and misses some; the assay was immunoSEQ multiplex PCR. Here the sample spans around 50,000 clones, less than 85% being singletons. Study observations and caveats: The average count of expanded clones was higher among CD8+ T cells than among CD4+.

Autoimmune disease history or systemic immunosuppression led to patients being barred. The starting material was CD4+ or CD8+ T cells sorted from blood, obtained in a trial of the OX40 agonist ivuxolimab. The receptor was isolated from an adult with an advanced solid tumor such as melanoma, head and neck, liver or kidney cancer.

The CDR3 DNA follows: TGTGCCAGCAGCGTGACAGGGGGCTATGGCACAGATACGCAGTATTTT. Protein product: CASSVTGGYGTDTQYF. The chain carries TRBV9 and TRBJ2-3, with 10 bases matching TRBD1. Trimming cost V 2 bases and J 1 base; bases outside gene matches: 4. In germline, CDR1 is SGDLS, CDR2 YYNGEE. The CDR3 consists of 16 residues.